The clone carrying this TCR beta chain was seen repeatedly, ten times or more. The data were taken from a study of T cell repertoires in cytomegalovirus infection. Looking at the study overall: From public TCR beta signatures came an indication of both CMV infection and matching HLA type.

The CDR3 is 12 amino acids. The germline V gene has CDR1 SGHVS and CDR2 FQNEAQ. Between the trimmed V and J ends, which lost 6 bases and 6 bases, there was a span of 11 bases. One entry per CDR3 protein, called by TCRdb with MiXCR from the reads. The repertoire holds under 200,000 distinct CDR3 sequences, less than 9.5% seen once, with approximately 4.6% in the top ten. The receptor was derived from a human donor in good health (CMV status not recorded). Some clones in this sample may be carry-over from other donors' samples. This chain uses TRBV7-8 with TRBJ1-2; D gene uncertain. The sequenced sample was PBMCs. The CDR3 reads CASRSSWDGYTF. The CDR3 nucleotides are TGTGCCAGCAGGTCATCCTGGGATGGCTACACCTTC.